The following is a TCR beta chain sequence with its context. Its antigen is currently unknown. Clones were sequenced by immunoSEQ multiplex PCR, and TCRdb holds only the in-frame ones, with some missing. The repertoire has 200,000 to 250,000 clones, roughly 65% of them found once; the top ten carry roughly 5.8%. This sample was taken from a study of cytotoxic CD8 clonotypes in ibrutinib-treated CLL. Findings and limits, study-wide: The clonality rise at ibrutinib response reflected private clonotype expansion.

Specimen: PBMCs, collected after 12 months of ibrutinib treatment. The sequence was collected from a human donor with chronic lymphocytic leukemia.

This chain's CDR3 is CASTVLVPYNEQFF. The DNA of the CDR3 is TGTGCCAGCACCGTACTAGTACCCTACAATGAGCAGTTCTTC. V gene TRBV28 combines with J gene TRBJ2-1; TRBD2 might be the D (5 bases). V lost 7 bases and J 2 bases, leaving 12 bases between the germline ends. CDR3 length: 14 amino acids. Germline V gives CDR1 MDHEN, CDR2 SYDVKM.